The next 32 T cell receptor beta chains were all read from a single sample in a study of CD8 T cells in ankylosing spondylitis (dated by TCRdb to the late 2010s). The protocol used for the library was 5' RACE. These reads were obtained on an Illumina HiSeq 2500. TCRdb reprocessing: public reads trimmed at Q25 with fastp, clones called with MiXCR, in-frame beta chains kept. Under each unique CDR3 protein, matching rows form one entry showing the most common genes and DNA. Recorded for this sample are 350,000 to 450,000 distinct CDR3 sequences; more than 20% of them occurred a single time. About an eighth of the sample goes to the ten largest clones. Sequenced input: blood, either unsorted or a sorted T cell fraction (not recorded which). Receptor source: a male donor with ankylosing spondylitis or in good health (not recorded which).

This clonotype was recorded a few times. The rearrangement uses TRBV12-3 or TRBV12-4 and TRBJ2-2; TRBD2 matches 10 bases. V trimming: 1 base; J trimming: 4 bases; junction bases outside the gene matches: 3. The CDR3 has 16 residues. CDR3 nucleotides: TGTGCCAGCAGTTTAGGACTAGCGGGTCCCACCGGGGAGCTGTTTTTT. Residues: CASSLGLAGPTGELFF.

This clonotype has only a few counts. CDR3 sequence: CASSYATGAEQFF. In DNA, the CDR3 is TGTGCCAGCAGTTACGCCACAGGGGCTGAGCAGTTCTTC. The chain combines TRBV6-2 or TRBV6-3 with TRBJ2-1; 7 bases align to TRBD1. V lost 2 bases to trimming and J lost 9 bases; unmatched junction nucleotides: 4. CDR3 length equals 13 residues. The germline CDR1 and CDR2 sequences are MNHEY and SVGEGT.

This rearrangement joins TRBV5-1 to TRBJ2-7; D is tentatively TRBD1 or TRBD2 (6 bases each). The CDR3 extends over 14 amino acids. The V gene's germline CDR1 is SGHRS and CDR2 YFSETQ. V lost 4 bases, J lost 6 bases, and 17 bases lay in between. The CDR3 DNA follows: TGCGCCAGCAGCCCCAGCATATCGGGGGCCGAGCAGTACTTC. This gives the protein CASSPSISGAEQYF. The full variable domain, in which reference TRBV5-1 and TRBJ2-7 provide the parts outside the CDR3, is KAGVTQTPRYLIKTRGQQVTLSCSPISGHRSVSWYQQTPGQGLQFLFEYFSETQRNKGNFPGRFSGRQFSNSRSEMNVSTLELGDSALYLCASSPSISGAEQYFGPGTRLTVT.

This sequence joins TRBV11-2 and TRBJ2-2; TRBD2 matches at 8 bases. Per germline, CDR1 SGHAT and CDR2 FQNNGV. This CDR3 contains 17 residues. V shed 5 bases, J shed 1 base, and the junction held 9 bases outside the gene matches. The CDR3 region is CASSPSSGSLNTGELFF. The CDR3 region has the DNA TGTGCCAGCAGCCCCTCTAGCGGGTCCTTGAACACCGGGGAGCTGTTTTTT.

The chain carries TRBV29-1 and TRBJ2-7, with D tentatively TRBD1 (6 bases). The CDR3 totals 12 residues. V lost 5 bases and J lost 2, with 10 bases in between. Per germline, CDR1 SQVTM and CDR2 ANQGSEA. CDR3 nucleotide sequence: TGCAGCGTTTGTTGGGACACCTACGAGCAGTACTTC. Translated, it gives CSVCWDTYEQYF.

This clonotype was counted only a few times. The chain combines TRBV11-2 with TRBJ1-6; D gene ambiguous. The CDR3 has 14 residues. CDR1 is SGHAT and CDR2 is FQNNGV in the germline V gene. With 2 bases removed from V and 8 bases from J, the gap between germline ends came to 10 bases. The CDR3 sequence is CASSLPLPDSPLHF. The CDR3 region has the DNA TGTGCCAGCAGCTTACCACTCCCAGATTCACCCCTCCACTTT.

This clonotype was seen ten or more times. The V call is TRBV24-1, the J call TRBJ1-5, with a tentative D call TRBD1 (5 bases). The V end was cut by 5 bases, the J end by 2 bases, with 12 bases between. The CDR3 runs 15 residues. Germline CDR1 KGHDR, CDR2 SFDVKD. The CDR3 DNA reads as TGTGCCACCAGTGCTCGGGGCGGTGGCAATCAGCCCCAGCATTTT. This encodes CATSARGGGNQPQHF.

This clonotype was seen a few times. The J gene is TRBJ2-3, the V gene TRBV7-9; 10 nucleotides line up with TRBD2. V was pared by 5 bases and J by 6 bases, with 5 bases of the junction left unmatched. This CDR3 is built from 14 residues. Germline V lookup: CDR1 SEHNR, CDR2 FQNEAQ (reference sequence). CDR3: CASSRLAGEDTQYF. The CDR3 DNA reads TGTGCCAGCAGCCGGCTAGCGGGGGAGGATACGCAGTATTTT.

This sequence joins TRBV12-3 or TRBV12-4 and TRBJ2-2, with 7 bases fitting TRBD2. V shed 7 bases, J shed 3 bases, and the junction held 8 bases outside the gene matches. The CDR3 consists of 15 residues. This CDR3 reads CASNADAGDTGELFF. The CDR3 region has the DNA TGTGCCAGCAACGCGGATGCGGGGGACACCGGGGAGCTGTTTTTT.

The rearrangement links TRBV11-2 to TRBJ2-1; 10 bases are a match to TRBD1. V was pared by 0 bases and J by 9 bases, with 5 bases of the junction left unmatched. The germline V gene has CDR1 SGHAT and CDR2 FQNNGV. The CDR3 is 15 amino acids. The CDR3 sequence: CASSLDRGTGVEQFF. CDR3 DNA: TGTGCCAGCAGCTTAGACCGGGGGACAGGGGTTGAGCAGTTCTTC.

The J gene is TRBJ2-1, the V gene TRBV12-3 or TRBV12-4; 7 bases agree with TRBD1. V lost 5 bases and J lost 4; bases outside the gene matches: 20. The CDR3 runs 19 residues. The CDR3 nucleotides are TGTGCCAGCAGTAGGTGGGGACGGGACAGTCATGGCGCTTACAATGAGCAGTTCTTC. Residues: CASSRWGRDSHGAYNEQFF.

This chain connects TRBV6-1 to TRBJ2-3; 7 bases are shared with TRBD2. In germline, CDR1 is MNHNS, CDR2 SASEGT. This CDR3 is built from 15 residues. J gave up 0 bases and V 5 bases, and 5 bases lay outside the gene matches. The CDR3 region has the DNA TGTGCCAGCAGTCGACTAGCTCTAAGCACAGATACGCAGTATTTT. Translated: CASSRLALSTDTQYF.

The chain recombines TRBV3-1 with TRBJ2-1; D not resolved. V lost 0 bases to trimming and J lost 7 bases, with 7 bases between them. The CDR3 is 13 amino acids. Per germline, CDR1 LGHDT and CDR2 YNNKEL (reference sequence). CDR3 amino acids: CASSQDMGNEQFF. CDR3 nucleotide sequence: TGTGCCAGCAGCCAAGATATGGGGAATGAGCAGTTCTTC.

The CDR3 region is CASSSPSGGSNEQFF. Written as DNA, the CDR3 is TGTGCCAGCAGCTCCCCCTCCGGGGGGAGCAATGAGCAGTTCTTC. The rearrangement links TRBV5-6 to TRBJ2-1, with 7 nucleotides matching TRBD2. Germline V gene lookup returns CDR1 SGHDT and CDR2 YYEEEE. This CDR3 region has 15 residues. V lost 3 bases to trimming and J lost 6 bases; unmatched junction nucleotides: 9.

This clonotype has only a few counts. The chain joins TRBV2 to TRBJ2-3; D possibly corresponds to TRBD2 (6 bases). The CDR3 consists of 12 residues. V was pared by 3 bases and J by 14 bases, with 15 bases between. Germline CDR1 is SNHLY and CDR2 is FYNNEI. In DNA form, the CDR3 reads TGTGCCAGCAGTGACACTAGCTTGCGCATGTATTTT. Translation gives CASSDTSLRMYF.

In its sample, this clonotype was seen once. The genes are TRBV4-1 and TRBJ2-7; D is perhaps TRBD1 (5 bases). This CDR3 spans 13 amino acids. Trimming shortened V by 1 base and J by 3 bases, and 7 bases separated the two germline ends. Germline V lookup: CDR1 MGHRA, CDR2 YSYEKL. The DNA for the CDR3 is TGCGCCAGCAGCCAAGGACAGAACTACGAGCAGTACTTC. Protein sequence: CASSQGQNYEQYF.

This clonotype was counted a few times. This rearrangement joins TRBV28 to TRBJ2-7; 11 bases match TRBD1. After removal of 4 bases from V and 3 bases from J, the junction contained 5 bases not matched to a gene. Per germline, CDR1 MDHEN and CDR2 SYDVKM. The CDR3 spans 15 residues. The CDR3 spells CASSYRDRGFYEQYF. As DNA, the CDR3 is TGTGCCAGCAGTTACCGGGACAGGGGGTTCTACGAGCAGTACTTC.

The rearrangement uses TRBV20-1 and TRBJ2-7, with D possibly being TRBD2 (5 bases). V was trimmed by 3 bases and J by 3 bases, leaving 9 bases between them. There are 12 residues in the CDR3. Germline lookup yields CDR1 DFQATT and CDR2 SNEGSKA (reference sequence). CDR3 nucleotides: TGCAGTGCTAGTCTGGGAGTCTACGAGCAGTACTTC. It encodes CSASLGVYEQYF.

The genes are TRBV24-1 and TRBJ2-3; a weak D match, TRBD2 (5 bases). Trimming pared 3 bases from V and 8 bases from J, leaving 11 bases between. This CDR3 has 13 residues. The V gene's germline CDR1 is KGHDR and CDR2 SFDVKD. CDR3 sequence: CATSDHRGGTQYF. CDR3 nucleotides: TGTGCCACCAGTGATCACCGGGGTGGTACGCAGTATTTT.

This clonotype has just a few counts. The genes are TRBV5-6 and TRBJ2-1, with 8 bases matching TRBD1. Germline V lookup: CDR1 SGHDT, CDR2 YYEEEE. The CDR3 contains 16 residues. V dropped 3 bases and J dropped 4; count of bases not matched to a gene: 9. CDR3 DNA: TGTGCCAGCAGCTCGCCGACGGGACAGGTATACAATGAGCAGTTCTTC. It translates to CASSSPTGQVYNEQFF.

The chain has TRBV29-1 and TRBJ2-7; D is unclear. Trimming removed 3 bases from V and 3 bases from J, with 12 bases in between. In germline, CDR1 is SQVTM, CDR2 ANQGSEA. The CDR3 contains 13 residues. Written as DNA, the CDR3 is TGCAGCGTTGAGTGGTCGGACCACTACGAGCAGTACTTC. Its translation is CSVEWSDHYEQYF.

The rearrangement uses TRBV2 and TRBJ1-2; no clear D. Trimming removed 0 bases from V and 4 bases from J, with 12 bases in between. Germline V lookup: CDR1 SNHLY, CDR2 FYNNEI. CDR3 length equals 15 residues. DNA for the CDR3: TGTGCCAGCAGTGAAGCGCTTGGGCAGCTCTATGGCTACACCTTC. Translated: CASSEALGQLYGYTF.

This clonotype turned up a few times. The gene calls are TRBV12-3 or TRBV12-4 and TRBJ2-7; D is possibly TRBD1 (5 bases). CDR3 length equals 14 residues. The V end lost 4 bases, the J end lost 0 bases, and 10 bases lay between the germline ends. The CDR3 DNA follows: TGTGCCAGCAGTTCGACAGCCAGCTCCTACGAGCAGTACTTC. Protein sequence: CASSSTASSYEQYF.

CDR3 sequence reads: CASSWGLAGIYEQYF. CDR3 DNA: TGCGCCAGCAGCTGGGGACTAGCGGGAATCTACGAGCAGTACTTC. The V gene is TRBV4-1, the J gene TRBJ2-7, with 13 nucleotides matching TRBD2. CDR1 is MGHRA, CDR2 YSYEKL, per germline. The ends lost 5 bases at V and 3 bases at J; junction bases unmatched: 4. CDR3 length: 15 amino acids.

CDR3 nucleotide sequence: TGTGCCAGCAGCCCGGGGACGCGGACTCAAGAGACCCAGTACTTC. It specifies CASSPGTRTQETQYF. The rearrangement uses TRBV7-9 and TRBJ2-5; D is perhaps TRBD1 or TRBD2 (5 bases each). Germline lookup yields CDR1 SEHNR and CDR2 FQNEAQ (reference sequence). The CDR3 consists of 15 residues. Trimming removed 5 bases at V and 2 bases at J, with 15 bases between.

This chain connects TRBV12-3 or TRBV12-4 to TRBJ2-3, with D unresolved. The CDR3 covers 12 residues. V was trimmed by 8 bases and J by 2 bases, leaving 8 bases between them. CDR3 loop: CASGYPTDTQYF. The CDR3 DNA follows: TGTGCCAGCGGTTACCCCACAGATACGCAGTATTTT.

The CDR3 DNA follows: TGTGCCAGCAGCTCTGGACAACAGCGAAAACTGTTTTTT. It yields the protein CASSSGQQRKLFF. J is TRBJ1-4 and V is TRBV7-9, with D tentatively TRBD1 (5 bases). CDR1 is SEHNR, CDR2 FQNEAQ, per germline (reference sequence). Trimming cost V 4 bases and J 10 bases, with 13 bases left between them. The CDR3 totals 13 residues. Full variable domain (outside the CDR3, taken from reference TRBV7-9 and TRBJ1-4): DTGVSQNPRHKITKRGQNVTFRCDPISEHNRLYWYRQTLGQGPEFLTYFQNEAQLEKSRLLSDRFSAERPKGSFSTLEIQRTEQGDSAMYLCASSSGQQRKLFFGSGTQLSVL.

The V and J genes are TRBV9 and TRBJ2-1, with TRBD2 matching 14 bases. This CDR3 comprises 15 residues. The V gene end was trimmed by 4 bases and the J gene end by 5 bases; junction bases not matched to a gene: 2. From germline, CDR1 is SGDLS and CDR2 YYNGEE. The CDR3 DNA reads as TGTGCCAGCAGCAAGACTAGCGGGGGGGACAATGAGCAGTTCTTC. Protein sequence: CASSKTSGGDNEQFF.

This clonotype was counted between two and nine times. The J gene is TRBJ2-5, the V gene TRBV12-3 or TRBV12-4; D gene ambiguous. Trimming pared 7 bases from V and 2 bases from J, leaving 11 bases between. The CDR3 consists of 13 residues. The CDR3 sequence is CASNSGGQETQYF. In DNA, the CDR3 is TGTGCCAGCAACTCGGGTGGGCAAGAGACCCAGTACTTC.

This clonotype has only a few counts. The chain is built from TRBV2 and TRBJ2-2; 9 positions agree with TRBD2. The length of the CDR3 is 15 residues. Germline trimming cut 4 bases from V and 6 bases from J; bases unmatched to any gene: 6. Germline CDR1 and CDR2: SNHLY and FYNNEI. The DNA of the CDR3 is TGTGCCAGCAGTGGTAGCGGGGGAACGGCCGGGGAGCTGTTTTTT. Its protein product is CASSGSGGTAGELFF.

This clonotype was detected a few times. This sequence joins TRBV12-3 or TRBV12-4 and TRBJ2-7; D tentatively reads TRBD1 or TRBD2 (5 bases each). This CDR3 region has 14 residues. V lost 0 bases and J 3 bases, leaving 9 bases between the germline ends. CDR3 nucleotides: TGTGCCAGCAGTTTAGCGGGGACCTTCTACGAGCAGTACTTC. Translation gives CASSLAGTFYEQYF.

This chain links TRBV3-1 with TRBJ2-7; 10 nucleotides line up with TRBD1. With V trimmed by 2 bases and J by 4 bases, 5 bases remained unmatched. This CDR3 comprises 15 residues. Looked up from germline, CDR1 is LGHDT and CDR2 is YNNKEL (reference sequence). CDR3 DNA sequence: TGTGCCAGCAGCCAACCCGGGACAGGGGTTTACGAGCAGTACTTC. Translation gives CASSQPGTGVYEQYF.